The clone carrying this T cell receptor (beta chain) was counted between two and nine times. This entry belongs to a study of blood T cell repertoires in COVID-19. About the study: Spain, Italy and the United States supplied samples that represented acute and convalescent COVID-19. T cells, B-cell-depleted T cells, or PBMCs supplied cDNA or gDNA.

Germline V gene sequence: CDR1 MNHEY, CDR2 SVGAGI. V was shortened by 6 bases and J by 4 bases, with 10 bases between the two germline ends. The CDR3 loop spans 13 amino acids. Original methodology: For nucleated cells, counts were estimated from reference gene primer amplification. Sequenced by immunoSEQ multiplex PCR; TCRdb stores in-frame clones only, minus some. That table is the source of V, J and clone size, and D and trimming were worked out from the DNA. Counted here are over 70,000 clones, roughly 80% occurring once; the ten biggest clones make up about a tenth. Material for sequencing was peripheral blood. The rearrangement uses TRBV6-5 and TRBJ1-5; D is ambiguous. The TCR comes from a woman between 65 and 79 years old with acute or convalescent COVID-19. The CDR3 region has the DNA TGTGCCAGCAGCTACAGACTTAATCAGCCCCAGCATTTT. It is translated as CASSYRLNQPQHF.